One and the same sample provided the 7 T cell receptor beta chains below, sequenced in a study of cytomegalovirus exposure and HLA in healthy donors. Generated by immunoSEQ multiplex PCR, the TCRdb table keeps only in-frame clones and is missing some. The sample lists approximately 300,000 clones, 86% occurring once. The specimen was PBMCs. Every receptor here comes from a woman between 18 and 30 years old in good health and CMV-seronegative.

The V call is TRBV6-5, the J call TRBJ2-7, with 9 bases that match TRBD1. This CDR3 comprises 14 residues. The V segment lost 4 bases and the J segment 4 bases; nucleotides outside the gene matches: 5. From germline, CDR1 is MNHEY and CDR2 SVGAGI. The CDR3 DNA is TGTGCCAGCAGTTCCGGGACAGGGTCATACGAGCAGTACTTC. Translating it yields CASSSGTGSYEQYF.

This chain uses TRBV27 with TRBJ2-3; tentatively, D is TRBD2 (5 bases). Germline CDR1 MNHEY, CDR2 SMNVEV (reference sequence). CDR3 length: 13 amino acids. The V end lost 4 bases, the J end lost 4 bases, and 9 bases lay between the germline ends. The CDR3 DNA sequence: TGTGCCAGCAGTTACCCGGGGTCAGATACGCAGTATTTT. It translates to CASSYPGSDTQYF.

V and J are TRBV6-5 and TRBJ2-7, with TRBD1 identical over 9 bases. The CDR3 has 15 amino acids. Trimming took 2 bases from V and 4 from J; bases not matched to a gene: 6. Germline loops: CDR1 MNHEY, CDR2 SVGAGI. The CDR3 reads CASSYGTGRGYEQYF. For the CDR3, the DNA is TGTGCCAGCAGTTACGGGACAGGGCGTGGGTACGAGCAGTACTTC.

The chain couples TRBV7-3 to TRBJ2-5; 9 nucleotides match TRBD2. The CDR3 loop spans 17 amino acids. The germline gives CDR1 SGHTA, CDR2 FQGTGA. J gave up 1 base and V 5 bases, and 11 bases lay outside the gene matches. The chain's CDR3 is CASSPRGSGGVQETQYF. The CDR3 DNA sequence: TGTGCCAGCAGCCCGCGGGGTAGCGGGGGAGTCCAAGAGACCCAGTACTTC.

The chain links TRBV7-8 to TRBJ2-1; 8 positions agree with TRBD2. Germline V gene lookup returns CDR1 SGHVS and CDR2 FQNEAQ. This CDR3 comprises 17 residues. The trim removed 1 base at V and 6 bases at J, leaving 11 bases unmatched. The CDR3 region has the DNA TGTGCCAGCAGCTTAGGATTCAGCGGGAGTAACTTCAATGAGCAGTTCTTC. Amino acid sequence: CASSLGFSGSNFNEQFF.

Concerning this clone: The identical CDR3 is also encoded by other nucleotide sequences in the sample. The genes are TRBV11-3 and TRBJ1-3; the D is unclear. This CDR3 has 13 amino acids. The germline CDR1 and CDR2 sequences are SGHNT and YENEEA. V was pared by 3 bases and J by 0 bases, with 3 bases between. CDR3 sequence reads: CASSLSSGNTIYF. Here the CDR3 DNA reads TGTGCCAGCAGCTTGAGCTCTGGAAACACCATATATTTT. The variable domain in full, with the rest retrieved from reference TRBV11-3 and TRBJ1-3, is EAGVVQSPRYKIIEKKQPVAFWCNPISGHNTLYWYLQNLGQGPELLIRYENEEAVDDSQLPKDRFSAERLKGVDSTLKIQPAELGDSAVYLCASSLSSGNTIYFGEGSWLTVV.

The rearrangement uses TRBV25-1 and TRBJ1-4; D uncertain. CDR1 and CDR2 (germline): MGHDK, SYGVNS. The CDR3 totals 15 residues. V gave up 3 bases and J gave up 2 bases, with 10 bases separating them. CDR3 bases: TGTGCCAGCAGTGACCCGGGAGGGACTAATGAAAAACTGTTTTTT. This sequence encodes CASSDPGGTNEKLFF.